What follows is one T cell receptor (beta chain) and its context. Its antigen is still unknown. For each CD8+ T cell subset, flow sorting was done in triplicate, and around 300,000 cells per subset went directly into RLT lysis buffer. Peripheral blood mononuclear cells were isolated from buffy coats by standard density gradient centrifugation. An RNeasy Mini Kit was used to extract total RNA from the sorted cells. This entry belongs to a study of CXCR3-negative and CXCR3-positive naive CD8 T cells (dated by TCRdb to about 2019). Regarding the research as a whole: In total, 120 million to 150 million TRB reads were obtained, which works out to roughly 1.5 +/- 0.3 million reads per library. Diversity and physicochemical repertoire analyses covered about a dozen donors pooled from two independent experiments. Naive subsets from 5 donors and memory cells from 3 donors were included in the TRBV-TRBJ cluster analysis. Overall results and qualifications from the work: Because surface CD5, which has been linked to self-reactivity in mice, was comparable between naive subsets, TCR interaction strength was also inferred from TRB CDR3 physicochemical properties. Freshly isolated PBMCs were used for most assays because CXCR3 expression went down partially after cryopreservation. Repertoire diversity was comparably high in both naive subsets but much lower in memory CD8+ T cells. Within the same donor, TRBV-TRBJ usage looked similar between naive CXCR3-negative and CXCR3-positive cells, but memory cells had distinct patterns.

The data were produced on a NextSeq 550. The Human TCR Profiling Kit (MiLaboratory) was used to prepare UMI-labeled 5' RACE TRB cDNA libraries. The full amount of extracted RNA was used for cDNA synthesis, and the full amount of resulting cDNA was used for PCR amplification. Libraries were prepared in parallel using an identical number of PCR cycles. The original methods were these. With a requirement of at least two reads per UMI, MIGEC and MiXCR extracted about 50,000 +/- 10,000 unique UMI-labeled TRB cDNA molecules per library. An average of roughly 40,000 +/- 10,000 functional in-frame TRB CDR3 nucleotide clonotypes without stop codons was found per library. After downsampling to 5000 UMI-labeled TRB molecules per sample, diversity metrics such as normalized Shannon-Wiener and Chao1 were calculated in VDJtools. For the central five CDR3 residues, VDJtools calculated physicochemical properties weighted by clonotype size, namely interaction energy, strength, volume and Kidera factor 4. The reads were reprocessed in TCRdb, with one entry per CDR3 protein sequence and no accompanying DNA. TCRdb's processing, not the study's, gives the V and J calls here. The sample's own table lists approximately 37,000 distinct CDR3 sequences. About 8% of the sample comes from the top ten.

CDR1 and CDR2 were assigned from the germline V gene as SGHDT and YYEEEE. From cysteine to phenylalanine, the CDR3 is 11 amino acids long. DNA was not recorded. The sequence was collected from a human donor in good health. Some clones in this sample may be carry-over from other donors' samples. Sequencing was done on a sample of memory CD8+ T cells from blood. Read against the paper, the sample's cell subset or site label means: conventional CD8+ memory T cells (TMEM), sorted as controls. The chain was built from TRBV5-6 and TRBJ2-7. The CDR3 has the sequence CASSQLGEQYF. The variable domain in full, with residues beyond the CDR3 obtained from the reference TRBV5-6 and TRBJ2-7 genes, is DAGVTQSPTHLIKTRGQQVTLRCSPKSGHDTVSWYQQALGQGPQFIFQYYEEEERQRGNFPDRFSGHQFPNYSSELNVNALLLGDSALYLCASSQLGEQYFGPGTRLTVT.